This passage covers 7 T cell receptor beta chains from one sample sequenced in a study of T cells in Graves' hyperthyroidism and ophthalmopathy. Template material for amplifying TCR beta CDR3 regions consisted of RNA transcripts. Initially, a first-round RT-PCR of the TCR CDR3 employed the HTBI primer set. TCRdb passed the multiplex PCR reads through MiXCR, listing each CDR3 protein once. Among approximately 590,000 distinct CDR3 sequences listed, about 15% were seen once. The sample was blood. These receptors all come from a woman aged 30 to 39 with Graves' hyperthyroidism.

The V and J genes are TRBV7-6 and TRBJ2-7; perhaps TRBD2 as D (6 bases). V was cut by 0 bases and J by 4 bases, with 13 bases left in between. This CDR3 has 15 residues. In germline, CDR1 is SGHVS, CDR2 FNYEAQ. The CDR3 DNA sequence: TGTGCCAGCAGCTTAGCGATCGGGAGTGAATACGAGCAGTACTTC. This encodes CASSLAIGSEYEQYF. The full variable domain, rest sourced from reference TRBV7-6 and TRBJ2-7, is GAGVSQSPRYKVTKRGQDVALRCDPISGHVSLYWYRQALGQGPEFLTYFNYEAQQDKSGLPNDRFSAERPEGSISTLTIQRTEQRDSAMYRCASSLAIGSEYEQYFGPGTRLTVT.

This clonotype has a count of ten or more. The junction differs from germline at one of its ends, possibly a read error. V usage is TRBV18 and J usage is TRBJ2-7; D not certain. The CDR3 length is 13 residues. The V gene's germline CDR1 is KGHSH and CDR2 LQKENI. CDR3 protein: CASSPSASSEQYF. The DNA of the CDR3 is TGTGCCAGCTCGCCAAGCGCCTCCTCCGAGCAGTACTTC.

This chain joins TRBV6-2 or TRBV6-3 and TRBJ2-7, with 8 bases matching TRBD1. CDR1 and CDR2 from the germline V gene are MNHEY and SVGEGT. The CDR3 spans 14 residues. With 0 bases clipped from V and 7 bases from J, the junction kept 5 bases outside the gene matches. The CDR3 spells CASSYSGQGGEQYF. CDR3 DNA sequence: TGTGCCAGCAGTTACTCTGGACAGGGAGGAGAGCAGTACTTC.

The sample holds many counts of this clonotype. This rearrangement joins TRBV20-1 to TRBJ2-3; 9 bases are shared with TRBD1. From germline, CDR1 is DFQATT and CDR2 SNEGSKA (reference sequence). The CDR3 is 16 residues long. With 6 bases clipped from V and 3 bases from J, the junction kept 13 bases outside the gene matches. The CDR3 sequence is CSATITGGGLTDTQYF. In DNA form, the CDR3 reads TGCAGTGCCACGATAACAGGGGGCGGGTTGACAGATACGCAGTATTTT.

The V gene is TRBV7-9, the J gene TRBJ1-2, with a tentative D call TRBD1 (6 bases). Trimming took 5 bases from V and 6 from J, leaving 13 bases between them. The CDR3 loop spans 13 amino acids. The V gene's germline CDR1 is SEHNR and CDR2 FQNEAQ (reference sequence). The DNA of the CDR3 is TGTGCCAGCAGCCCAGACAGGTTCAATGGCTACACCTTC. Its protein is CASSPDRFNGYTF.

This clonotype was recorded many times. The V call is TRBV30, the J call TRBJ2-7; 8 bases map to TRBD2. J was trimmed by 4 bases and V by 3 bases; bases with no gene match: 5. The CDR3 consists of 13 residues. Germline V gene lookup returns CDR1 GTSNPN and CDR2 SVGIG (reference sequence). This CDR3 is CAWRREGMYEQYF. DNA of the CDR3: TGTGCCTGGAGACGGGAGGGCATGTACGAGCAGTACTTC.

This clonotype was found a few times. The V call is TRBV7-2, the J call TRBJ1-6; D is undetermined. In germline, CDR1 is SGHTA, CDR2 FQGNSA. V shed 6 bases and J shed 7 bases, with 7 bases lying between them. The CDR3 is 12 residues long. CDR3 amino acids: CASSDPNSPLHF. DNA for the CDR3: TGTGCCAGCAGTGACCCCAATTCACCCCTCCACTTT.